This paragraph reports one T cell receptor (beta chain). The data stem from a study of early T cells in non-severe SARS-CoV-2 infection. MiXCR, run by TCRdb on the 5' RACE reads, gives a single entry per CDR3 protein. This repertoire shows 80,000 to 95,000 distinct CDR3 sequences, roughly 17% found once; its top ten account for approximately 5.1%. Deletions cut 5 bases from V and 11 bases from J, with 22 bases between. This CDR3 is built from 16 residues. Germline V gene lookup returns CDR1 LGHDT and CDR2 YNNKEL (reference sequence). V is TRBV3-1 and J is TRBJ1-6, with TRBD1 as a possible D gene (6 bases). This receptor was taken from an adult who was a healthcare worker with PCR-confirmed SARS-CoV-2 infection or an uninfected control (not recorded which). Material: whole blood, obtained at baseline. This CDR3 reads CASSLAGTLSAPPLHF. CDR3 DNA sequence: TGTGCCAGCAGCTTAGCCGGGACATTATCTGCTCCACCCCTCCACTTT.